This TCR beta chain appears in the sequencing data of a study of regulatory T cells in long-lasting Graves disease (dated by TCRdb to about 2021). With regard to the full study: Antithyroid drugs had been taken for less than 3 months by newly diagnosed Graves' disease patients. Persistent Graves' disease patients were compared with newly diagnosed Graves' disease patients by peripheral blood TCR sequencing and RNA sequencing. The study was registered as a clinical trial and conducted in China. TCR sequencing covered around 13 persistent and 20 newly diagnosed Graves' disease patients, about 35 samples in total. On the study overall, not on this receptor specifically: Only peripheral blood was studied, because thyroid tissue, the primary lesion, was inaccessible. The authors noted that the small sample size was a limitation that may lower accuracy. Patients with persistent disease shared more public clonotypes (about 2,700) than newly diagnosed patients did (nearly 1,000). Compared with newly diagnosed patients, patients with persistent Graves' disease had lower TCR Shannon entropy and fewer highly expanded clones, which suggests clonal expansion. Persistent disease showed preferential use of TRBV28, TRBJ1-2 and TRBJ2-5, whereas newly diagnosed disease favored TRBV20-1 and TRBJ2-1. Only the TCR beta chain was sequenced and analyzed.

This clonotype was seen a few times. Its antigen has not been determined. Base quality data are lacking; no much larger clone is found one base away. The CDR3 measures 13 amino acids from cysteine to phenylalanine. The read is trimmed to its CDR3 DNA, 39 bases read in frame from base 1. Compared with germline, V lacks 7 bases and J lacks 0 bases; bases without a gene match: 2. In the germline V gene (reference sequence), CDR1 corresponds to SGHNT and CDR2 to YYREEE. The intended sense of this specimen's time point label: newly diagnosed GD, antithyroid drugs for less than 3 months. RNA was extracted from PBMCs in TRIzol for both TCR sequencing and RNA sequencing. The diagnosis of Graves' disease was made according to American Thyroid Association guidelines. Patients were recruited from an endocrinology department in Xi'an, China. Each patient gave about 8.1 milliliters of peripheral blood, collected in an EDTA anticoagulant tube. PBMCs were isolated by Ficoll Paque Plus density gradient separation without further T cell sorting. An Agilent 2100 Bioanalyzer and agarose gel were used to check RNA quality, while a NanoDrop 2000 measured RNA concentration.

Libraries were made using multiplex PCR. Sequencing was carried out with an Illumina HiSeq 4000. iRepertoire HTBI primers and Arm-PCR amplification of CDR3 regions were used to construct TCR beta libraries. Before sequencing, the PCR products underwent gel purification. Under the source paper's analysis protocol: Gene usage analysis of CDR3 amino acid clonotypes used the 50 to 70 TRBV and around 13 TRBJ segments found across samples. COPE and FqMerger were used to merge the filtered high-quality paired reads into contigs. BLAST was used to align contigs to IMGT TRBV, TRBD and TRBJ reference genes, with CDR3 defined following IMGT. Any clonotype with a frequency above 0.1% was classified as a highly expanded clone. Shannon entropy was used to measure repertoire diversity, and the Gini coefficient was used to measure V-J evenness. Clonotypes shared by more than one individual were considered public. TCRdb reworked the public reads: Q25 trimming with fastp, MiXCR clone assembly, productive beta chains retained. CDR3 protein sequences are deduplicated, and each keeps its most common genes and DNA. TCRdb's processing, not the authors' own work, is the source of the V and J calls. The sample table contains about 220,000 distinct CDR3 sequences; only one count was recorded for around a fifth of them. Of the sample, approximately 12% falls within the top ten clones.

These records were also assigned to another study, of T cells in Graves' hyperthyroidism and ophthalmopathy. The second publication reports: A patient counted as having stable Graves' hyperthyroidism if no progression to ophthalmopathy occurred over 18 months of follow-up. Hyperthyroidism patients were aged 18 to 65 years and newly diagnosed, with disease duration of less than 2 months. Exclusion was applied to patients with uncontrolled infections, other autoimmune diseases, pregnancy or lactation. Diagnoses relied on clinical symptoms, serum thyroxine and TRAb, thyroid ultrasound and orbital computed tomography. A first-round RT-PCR of the TCR CDR3 used the HTBI primer set with the Qiagen OneStep RT-PCR kit. Most expanded thyroid clonotypes (frequency above 0.001) were also detected in blood, suggesting blood repertoires may reflect thyroid immune responses. In cross-validation, a model built on a 13 V-J signature told ophthalmopathy apart from stable hyperthyroidism with about 90% sensitivity and about 81% specificity, and in testing the same model reached 80%/75%. In validation, the model predicted progression to ophthalmopathy a median of 6.5 months before onset, with about 71% sensitivity and just under 75% specificity. To identify TCR V-J signatures that set the groups apart, the researchers used a discovery cohort of 100 patients, made up of fewer than 50 with Graves' ophthalmopathy and approximately 57 with stable Graves' hyperthyroidism. Prospective prediction of ophthalmopathy was tested in an independent validation cohort of fewer than 20 hyperthyroidism patients and 17 patients who later progressed to ophthalmopathy. The 100 or so discovery patients were randomly divided into training and test sets at a 7:3 ratio. In several Graves' hyperthyroidism patients, the study also compared T-cell repertoires from thyroid tissue with T-cell repertoires from blood. Following sampling, methimazole starting at 30 mg daily was given to hyperthyroidism patients, and high-dose intravenous methylprednisolone was given to ophthalmopathy patients. Libraries were constructed in a second round of multiplex PCR, after which size selection and purification were performed. Sequencing of the libraries was done on an Illumina HiSeq2000 using paired-end 100 bp reads. Raw data were processed with SOAPnuke, discarding reads with adapters, uncalled bases, mean Phred below 15, or no exact constant-primer or identifier match. High-quality paired reads were merged using COPE v1.2.5, and each unique nucleotide sequence was defined as a clonotype. MiTCR v1.1 was used to align clonotypes to the IMGT TRBV, TRBD and TRBJ reference segments. Analysis was restricted to V-J combinations with a frequency above 0.0001, which covered 99% to 99.2% of repertoires. The TCS score was defined as the ratio of F50 (clonal expansion) to E x V (chaos), calculated using BLOSUM62-based TCRdist between CDR3 peptides within each V-J. Welch's t-statistics and random forest reduced several hundred V-J features to 13, which were used in a naive Bayes classifier (R e1071). Sample size was not statistically predetermined, and blinding of investigators to group allocation was not performed. The paper describes TCR Vbeta CDR3 sequencing of 140 or so peripheral blood samples, made up of fewer than 50 ophthalmopathy patients, around 78 hyperthyroidism patients and 17 progressor patients.

The TCR comes from a woman in her thirties with Graves disease. Donor details come from another sample of the same person, matched by shared clones. The rearranged segments are TRBV5-4 and TRBJ2-7; TRBD1 lines up with 9 middle nucleotides. The sample in question was peripheral blood mononuclear cells (PBMCs), obtained at new diagnosis, from a patient treated with antithyroid drugs. The CDR3 protein: CASRDRASYEQYF. The DNA sequence follows: TGTGCCAGCCGGGACAGGGCCTCCTACGAGCAGTACTTC.